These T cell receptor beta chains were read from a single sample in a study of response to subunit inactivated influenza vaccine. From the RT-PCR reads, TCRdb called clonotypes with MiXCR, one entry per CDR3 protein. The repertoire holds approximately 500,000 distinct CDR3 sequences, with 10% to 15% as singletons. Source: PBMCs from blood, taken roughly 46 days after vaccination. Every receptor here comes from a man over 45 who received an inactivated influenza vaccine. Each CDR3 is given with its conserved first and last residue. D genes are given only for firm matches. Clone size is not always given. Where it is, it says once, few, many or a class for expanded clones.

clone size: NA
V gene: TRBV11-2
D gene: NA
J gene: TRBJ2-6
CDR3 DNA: TGTGCCAGCAGCTTCCTAAGTGCGGGCAGGGGATACTCTGGGGCCAACGTCCTGACTTTC
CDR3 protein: CASSFLSAGRGYSGANVLTF

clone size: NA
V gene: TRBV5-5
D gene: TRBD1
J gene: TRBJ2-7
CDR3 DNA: TGTGCCAGCAGCTTGACCGGGACAGGCCACCACGAGCAGTACTTC
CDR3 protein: CASSLTGTGHHEQYF

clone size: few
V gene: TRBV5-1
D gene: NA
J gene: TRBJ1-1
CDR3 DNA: TGCGCCAGCAGCCGTACAGGAATCGCTGAAGCTTTCTTT
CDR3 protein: CASSRTGIAEAFF

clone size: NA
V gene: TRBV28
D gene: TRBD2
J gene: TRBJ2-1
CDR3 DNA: TGTGCCAGCAGTAGATCTAGCGGGGGGTCCAATGAGCAGTTCTTC
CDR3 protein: CASSRSSGGSNEQFF

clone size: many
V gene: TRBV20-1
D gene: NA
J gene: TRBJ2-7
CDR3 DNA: TGCAGTGCGCCCCGGGCTAGCGAGTCCTACGAGCAGTACTTC
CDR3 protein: CSAPRASESYEQYF

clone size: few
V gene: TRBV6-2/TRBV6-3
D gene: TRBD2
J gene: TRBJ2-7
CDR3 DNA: TGTGCCAGCAGCGCGGGACTAGCGGGGGGCTACGAGCAGTACTTC
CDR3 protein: CASSAGLAGGYEQYF

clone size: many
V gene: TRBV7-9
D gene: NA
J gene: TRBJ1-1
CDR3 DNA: TGTGCCAGCAGCGAGGGGGTAACTGAAGCTTTCTTT
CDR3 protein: CASSEGVTEAFF

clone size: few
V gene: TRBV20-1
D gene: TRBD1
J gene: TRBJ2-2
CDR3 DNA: TGCAGTGCTAGGTTGGGGACAGGGAACACCGGGGAGCTGTTTTTT
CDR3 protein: CSARLGTGNTGELFF

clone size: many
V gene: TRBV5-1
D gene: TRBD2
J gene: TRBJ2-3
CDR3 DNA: TGCGCCAGCAGCTTGGGGACTAGCGGATCTAGCACAGATACGCAGTATTTT
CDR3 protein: CASSLGTSGSSTDTQYF

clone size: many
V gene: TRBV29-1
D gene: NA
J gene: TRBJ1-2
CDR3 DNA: TGCAGCGTTGAAGGTATTCACTATGGCTACACCTTC
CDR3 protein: CSVEGIHYGYTF

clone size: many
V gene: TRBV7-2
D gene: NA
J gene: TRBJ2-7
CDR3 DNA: TGTGCCAGCAGCTCCAAGTACGAGCAGTACTTC
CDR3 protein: CASSSKYEQYF

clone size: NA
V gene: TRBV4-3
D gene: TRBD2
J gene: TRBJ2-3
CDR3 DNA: TGCGCCAGCAGCCAAGATCTGGAGGGAGCGGGAGAGTCGTGGGGAGATACGCAGTATTTT
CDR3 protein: CASSQDLEGAGESWGDTQYF

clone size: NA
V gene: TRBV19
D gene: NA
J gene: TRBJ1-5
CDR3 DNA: TGTGCCACCCGACCCCTCGGACAGACTAGCAATCACCCCCAGCATTTT
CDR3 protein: CATRPLGQTSNHPQHF

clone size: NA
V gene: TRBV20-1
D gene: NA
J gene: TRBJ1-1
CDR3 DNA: TGCAGTGCTAGATATCGCACATCGGACACTGAAGCTTTCTTT
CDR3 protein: CSARYRTSDTEAFF

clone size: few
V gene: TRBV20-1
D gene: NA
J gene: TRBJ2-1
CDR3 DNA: TGCAGTGCTAGGGTAGGGACTGACTACAATGAGCAGTTCTTC
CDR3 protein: CSARVGTDYNEQFF